This TCR beta chain was sequenced in a study of T cell responses to AZD1222 COVID-19 vaccine. Overall study results and limits: Across the whole spike, CD4 TCRs peaked at regions 160-218 and 743-854. Every sample of the repertoires postdated the peak T cell response.

Assay: immunoSEQ multiplex PCR; the TCRdb copy retains only in-frame clones and omits some. The sample shows more than 90,000 clones, approximately 84% of them seen only once. Germline V gives CDR1 MNHEY, CDR2 SMNVEV (reference sequence). Deletions cut 0 bases from V and 4 bases from J, with 16 bases between. This CDR3 spans 16 amino acids. To note about this clone: What it recognizes is unknown.

The material was peripheral blood, obtained 28 days after the second AZD1222 dose. The chain employs TRBV27 and TRBJ2-7; possible D gene TRBD1, 6 bases. The source of this sequence is an adult who received the AZD1222 COVID-19 vaccine. The CDR3 region has the DNA TGTGCCAGCAGTTTATCGATTCAGTCGGGACAATACGAGCAGTACTTC. It is translated as CASSLSIQSGQYEQYF.